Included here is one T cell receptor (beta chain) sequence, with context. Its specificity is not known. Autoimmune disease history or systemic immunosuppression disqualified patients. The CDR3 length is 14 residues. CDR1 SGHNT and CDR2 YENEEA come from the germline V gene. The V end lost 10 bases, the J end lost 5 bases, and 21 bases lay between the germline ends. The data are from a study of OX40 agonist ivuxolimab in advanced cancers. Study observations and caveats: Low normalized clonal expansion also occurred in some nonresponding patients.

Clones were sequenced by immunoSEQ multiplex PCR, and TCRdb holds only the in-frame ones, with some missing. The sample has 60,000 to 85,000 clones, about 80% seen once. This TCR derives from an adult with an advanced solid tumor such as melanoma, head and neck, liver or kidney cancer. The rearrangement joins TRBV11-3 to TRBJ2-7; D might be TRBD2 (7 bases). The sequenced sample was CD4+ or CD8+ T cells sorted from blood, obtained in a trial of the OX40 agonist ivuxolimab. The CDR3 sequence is CATPTCGGDNEQYF. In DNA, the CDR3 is TGTGCCACTCCCACTTGCGGGGGCGACAACGAGCAGTACTTC.